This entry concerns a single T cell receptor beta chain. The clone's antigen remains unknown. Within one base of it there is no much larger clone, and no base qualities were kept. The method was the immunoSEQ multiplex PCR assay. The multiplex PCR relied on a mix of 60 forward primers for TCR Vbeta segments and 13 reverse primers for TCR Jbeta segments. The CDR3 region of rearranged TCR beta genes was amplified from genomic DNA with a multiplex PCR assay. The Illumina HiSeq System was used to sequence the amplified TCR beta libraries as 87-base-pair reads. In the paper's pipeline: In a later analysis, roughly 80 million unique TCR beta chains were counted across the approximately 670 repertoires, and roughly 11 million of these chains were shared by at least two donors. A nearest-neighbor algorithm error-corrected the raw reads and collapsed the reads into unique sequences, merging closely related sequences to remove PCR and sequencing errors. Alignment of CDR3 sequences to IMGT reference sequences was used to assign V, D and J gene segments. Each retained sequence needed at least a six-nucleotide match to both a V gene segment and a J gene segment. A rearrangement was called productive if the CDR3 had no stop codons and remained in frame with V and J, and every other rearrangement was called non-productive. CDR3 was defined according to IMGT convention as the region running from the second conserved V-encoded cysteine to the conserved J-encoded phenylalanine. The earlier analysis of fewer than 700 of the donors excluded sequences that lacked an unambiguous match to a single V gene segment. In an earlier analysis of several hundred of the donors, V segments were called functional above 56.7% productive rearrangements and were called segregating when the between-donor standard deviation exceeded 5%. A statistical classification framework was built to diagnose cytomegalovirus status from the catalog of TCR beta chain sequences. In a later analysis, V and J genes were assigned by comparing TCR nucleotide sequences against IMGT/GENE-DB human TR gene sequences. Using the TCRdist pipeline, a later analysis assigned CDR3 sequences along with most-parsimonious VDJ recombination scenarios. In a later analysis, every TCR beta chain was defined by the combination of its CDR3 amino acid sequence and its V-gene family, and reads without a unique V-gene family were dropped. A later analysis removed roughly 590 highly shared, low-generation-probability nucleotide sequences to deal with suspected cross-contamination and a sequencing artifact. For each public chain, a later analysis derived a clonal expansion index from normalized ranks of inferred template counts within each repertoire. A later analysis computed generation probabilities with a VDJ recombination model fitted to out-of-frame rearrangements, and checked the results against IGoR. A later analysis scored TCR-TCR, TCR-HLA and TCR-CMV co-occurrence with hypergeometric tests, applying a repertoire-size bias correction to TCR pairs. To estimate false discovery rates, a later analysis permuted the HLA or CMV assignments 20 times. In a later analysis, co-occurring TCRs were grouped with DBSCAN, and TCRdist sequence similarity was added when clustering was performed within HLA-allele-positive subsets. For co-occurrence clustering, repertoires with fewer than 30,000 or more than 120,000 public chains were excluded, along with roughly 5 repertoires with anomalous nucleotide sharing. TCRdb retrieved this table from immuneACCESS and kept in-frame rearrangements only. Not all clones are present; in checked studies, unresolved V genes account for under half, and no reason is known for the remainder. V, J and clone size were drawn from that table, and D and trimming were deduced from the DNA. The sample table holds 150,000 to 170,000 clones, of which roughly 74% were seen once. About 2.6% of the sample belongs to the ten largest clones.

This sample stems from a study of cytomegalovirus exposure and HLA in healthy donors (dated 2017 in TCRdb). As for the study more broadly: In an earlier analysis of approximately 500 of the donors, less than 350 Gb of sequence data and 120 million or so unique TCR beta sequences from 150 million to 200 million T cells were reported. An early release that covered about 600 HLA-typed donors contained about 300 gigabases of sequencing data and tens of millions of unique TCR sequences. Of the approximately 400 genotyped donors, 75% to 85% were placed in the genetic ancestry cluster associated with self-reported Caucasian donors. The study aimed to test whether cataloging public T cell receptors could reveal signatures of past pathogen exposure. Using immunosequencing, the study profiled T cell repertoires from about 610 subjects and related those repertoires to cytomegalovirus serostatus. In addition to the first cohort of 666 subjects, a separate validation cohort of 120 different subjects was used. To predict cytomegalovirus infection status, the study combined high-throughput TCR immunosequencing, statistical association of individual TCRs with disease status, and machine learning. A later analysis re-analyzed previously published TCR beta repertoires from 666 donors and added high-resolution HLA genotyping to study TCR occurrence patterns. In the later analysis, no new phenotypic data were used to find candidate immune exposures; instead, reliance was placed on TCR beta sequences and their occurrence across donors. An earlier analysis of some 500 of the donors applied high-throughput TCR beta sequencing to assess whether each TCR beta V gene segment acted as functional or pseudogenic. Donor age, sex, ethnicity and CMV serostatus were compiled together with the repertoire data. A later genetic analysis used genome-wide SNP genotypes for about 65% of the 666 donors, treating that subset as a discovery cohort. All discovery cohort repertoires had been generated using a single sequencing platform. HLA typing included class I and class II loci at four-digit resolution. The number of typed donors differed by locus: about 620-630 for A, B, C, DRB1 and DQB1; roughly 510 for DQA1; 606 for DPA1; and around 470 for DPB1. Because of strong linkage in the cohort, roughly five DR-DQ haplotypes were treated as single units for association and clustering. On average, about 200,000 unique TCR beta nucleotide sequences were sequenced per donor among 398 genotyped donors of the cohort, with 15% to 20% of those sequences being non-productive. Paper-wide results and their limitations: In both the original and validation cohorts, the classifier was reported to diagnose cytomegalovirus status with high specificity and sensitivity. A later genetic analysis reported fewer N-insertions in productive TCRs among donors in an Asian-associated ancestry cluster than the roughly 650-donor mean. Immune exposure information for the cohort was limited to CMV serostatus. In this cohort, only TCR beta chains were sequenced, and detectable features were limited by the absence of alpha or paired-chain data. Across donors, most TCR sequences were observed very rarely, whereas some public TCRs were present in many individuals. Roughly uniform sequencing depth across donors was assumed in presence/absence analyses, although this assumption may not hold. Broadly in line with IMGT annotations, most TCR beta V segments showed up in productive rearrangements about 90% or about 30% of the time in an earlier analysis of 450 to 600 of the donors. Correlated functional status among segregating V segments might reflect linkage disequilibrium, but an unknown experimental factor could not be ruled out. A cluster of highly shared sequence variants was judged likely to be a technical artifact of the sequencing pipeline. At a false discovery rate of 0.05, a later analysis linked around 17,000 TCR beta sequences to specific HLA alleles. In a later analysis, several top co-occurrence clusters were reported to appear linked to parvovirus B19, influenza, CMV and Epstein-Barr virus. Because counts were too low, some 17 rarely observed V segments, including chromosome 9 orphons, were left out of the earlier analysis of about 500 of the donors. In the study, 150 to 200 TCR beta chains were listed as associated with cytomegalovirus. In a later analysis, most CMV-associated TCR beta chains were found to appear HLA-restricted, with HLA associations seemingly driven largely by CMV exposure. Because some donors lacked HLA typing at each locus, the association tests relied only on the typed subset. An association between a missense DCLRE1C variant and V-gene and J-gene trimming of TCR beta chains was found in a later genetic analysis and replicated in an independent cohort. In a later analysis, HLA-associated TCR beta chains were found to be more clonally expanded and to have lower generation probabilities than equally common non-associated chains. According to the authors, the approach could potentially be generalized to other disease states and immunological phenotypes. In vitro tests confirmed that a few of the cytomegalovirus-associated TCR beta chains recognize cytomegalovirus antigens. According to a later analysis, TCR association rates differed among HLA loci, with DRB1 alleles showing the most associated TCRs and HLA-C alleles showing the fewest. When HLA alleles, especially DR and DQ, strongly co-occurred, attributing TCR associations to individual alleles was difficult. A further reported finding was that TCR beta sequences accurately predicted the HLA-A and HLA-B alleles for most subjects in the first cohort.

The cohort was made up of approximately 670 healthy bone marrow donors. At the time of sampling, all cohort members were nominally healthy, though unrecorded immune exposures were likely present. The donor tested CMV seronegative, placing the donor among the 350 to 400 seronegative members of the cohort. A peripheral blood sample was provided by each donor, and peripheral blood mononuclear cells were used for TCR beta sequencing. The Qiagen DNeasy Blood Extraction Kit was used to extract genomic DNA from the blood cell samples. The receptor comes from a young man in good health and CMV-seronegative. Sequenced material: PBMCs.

The CDR3 in this case is CASSLDRVQETQYF. The nucleotide sequence reads as follows: TGTGCCAGCAGTTTAGACAGAGTTCAAGAGACCCAGTACTTC. The chain employs TRBV2 and TRBJ2-5; the D segment could be TRBD1, given 5 matching bases. The germline ends are 12 bases apart after V is trimmed by 5 bases and J by 2 bases. Reading the germline V gene gives CDR1 SNHLY and CDR2 FYNNEI. From the cysteine up to the phenylalanine, the CDR3 has a length of 14 residues. The read is trimmed to its CDR3 DNA, 42 bases read in frame from base 1.